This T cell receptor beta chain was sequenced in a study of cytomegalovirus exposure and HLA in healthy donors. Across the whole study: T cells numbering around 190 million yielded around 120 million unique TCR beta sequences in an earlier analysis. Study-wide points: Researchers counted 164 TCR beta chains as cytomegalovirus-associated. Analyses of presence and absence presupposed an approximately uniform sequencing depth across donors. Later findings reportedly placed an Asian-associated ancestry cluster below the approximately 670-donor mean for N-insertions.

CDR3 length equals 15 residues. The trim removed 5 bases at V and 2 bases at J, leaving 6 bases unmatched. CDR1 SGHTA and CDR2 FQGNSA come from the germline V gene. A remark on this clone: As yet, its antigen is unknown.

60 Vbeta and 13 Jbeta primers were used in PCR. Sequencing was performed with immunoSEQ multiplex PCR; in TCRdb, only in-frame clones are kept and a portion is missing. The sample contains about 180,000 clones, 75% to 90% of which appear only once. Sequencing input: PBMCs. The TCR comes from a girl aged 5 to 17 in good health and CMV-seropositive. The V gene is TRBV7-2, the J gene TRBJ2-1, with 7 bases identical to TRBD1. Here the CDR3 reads CASSTHRGPYNEQFF. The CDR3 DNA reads TGTGCCAGCAGCACCCACAGGGGACCCTACAATGAGCAGTTCTTC. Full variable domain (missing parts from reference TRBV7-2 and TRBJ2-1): GAGVSQSPSNKVTEKGKDVELRCDPISGHTALYWYRQSLGQGLEFLIYFQGNSAPDKSGLPSDRFSAERTGGSVSTLTIQRTQQEDSAVYLCASSTHRGPYNEQFFGPGTRLTVL.